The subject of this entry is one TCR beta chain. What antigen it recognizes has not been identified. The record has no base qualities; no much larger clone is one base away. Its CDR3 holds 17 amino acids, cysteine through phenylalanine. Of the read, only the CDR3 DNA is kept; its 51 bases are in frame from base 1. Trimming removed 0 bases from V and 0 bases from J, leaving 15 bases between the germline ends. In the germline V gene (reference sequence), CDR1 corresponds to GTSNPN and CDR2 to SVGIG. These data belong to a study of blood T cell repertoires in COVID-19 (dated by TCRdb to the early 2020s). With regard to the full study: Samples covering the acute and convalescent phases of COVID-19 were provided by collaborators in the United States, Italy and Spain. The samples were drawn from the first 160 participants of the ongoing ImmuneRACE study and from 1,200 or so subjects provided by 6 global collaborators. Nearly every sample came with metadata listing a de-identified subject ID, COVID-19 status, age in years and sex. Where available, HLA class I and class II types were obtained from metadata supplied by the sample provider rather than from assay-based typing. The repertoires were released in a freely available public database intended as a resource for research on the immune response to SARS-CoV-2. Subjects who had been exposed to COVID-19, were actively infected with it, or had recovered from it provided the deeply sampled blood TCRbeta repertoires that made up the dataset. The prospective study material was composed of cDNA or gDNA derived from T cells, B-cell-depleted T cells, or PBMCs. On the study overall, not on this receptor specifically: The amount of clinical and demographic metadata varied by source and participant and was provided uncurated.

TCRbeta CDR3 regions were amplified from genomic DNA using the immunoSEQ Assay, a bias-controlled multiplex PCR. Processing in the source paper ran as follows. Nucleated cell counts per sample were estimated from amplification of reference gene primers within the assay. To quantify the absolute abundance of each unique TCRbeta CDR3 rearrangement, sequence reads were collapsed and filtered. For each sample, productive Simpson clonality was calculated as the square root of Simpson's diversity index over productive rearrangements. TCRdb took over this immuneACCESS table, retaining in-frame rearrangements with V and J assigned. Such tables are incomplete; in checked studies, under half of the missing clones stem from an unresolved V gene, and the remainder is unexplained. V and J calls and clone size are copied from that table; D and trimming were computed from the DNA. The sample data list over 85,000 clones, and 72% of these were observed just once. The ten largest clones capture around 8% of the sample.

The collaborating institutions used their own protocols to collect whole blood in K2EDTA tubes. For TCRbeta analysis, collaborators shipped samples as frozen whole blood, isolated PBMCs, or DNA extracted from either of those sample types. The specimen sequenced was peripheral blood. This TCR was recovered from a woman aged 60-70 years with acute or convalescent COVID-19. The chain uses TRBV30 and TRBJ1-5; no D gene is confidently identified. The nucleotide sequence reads TGTGCCTGGAGTGTAGGTAGCTCCCTTTATAGCAATCAGCCCCAGCATTTT. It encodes CAWSVGSSLYSNQPQHF.